This TCR beta chain was captured by sequencing in a study of regulatory T cells in long-lasting Graves disease. Relying on iRepertoire HTBI primers and Arm-PCR of CDR3 regions, the team built TCR beta libraries. TCRdb reprocessed the multiplex PCR reads via MiXCR and lists one record per CDR3 protein. The sample consists of 450,000 to 600,000 distinct CDR3 sequences, 13% of them appearing once. The time point is: newly diagnosed GD, antithyroid drugs for less than 3 months. The TCR library was prepared using RNA isolated from PBMCs. Germline lookup yields CDR1 LGHDT and CDR2 YNNKEL (reference sequence). The length of the CDR3 is 13 residues. Germline trimming cut 10 bases from V and 7 bases from J; bases unmatched to any gene: 9. This clonotype has only a few counts. These data are also associated with another study on T cells in Graves' hyperthyroidism and ophthalmopathy. Per that study: First-round RT-PCR of the TCR CDR3 relied on the HTBI primer set. Also found in blood were most expanded thyroid clonotypes above 0.001.

The source material was peripheral blood mononuclear cells (PBMCs), sampled at new diagnosis, from a patient treated with antithyroid drugs. The V and J genes are TRBV3-1 and TRBJ2-1; 8 bases are shared with TRBD1. This clonotype was obtained from a young man with Graves disease. The CDR3 DNA reads as TGTGCCACGCAGGACAGGGCGGGAAATGAGCAGTTCTTC. Translation gives CATQDRAGNEQFF.